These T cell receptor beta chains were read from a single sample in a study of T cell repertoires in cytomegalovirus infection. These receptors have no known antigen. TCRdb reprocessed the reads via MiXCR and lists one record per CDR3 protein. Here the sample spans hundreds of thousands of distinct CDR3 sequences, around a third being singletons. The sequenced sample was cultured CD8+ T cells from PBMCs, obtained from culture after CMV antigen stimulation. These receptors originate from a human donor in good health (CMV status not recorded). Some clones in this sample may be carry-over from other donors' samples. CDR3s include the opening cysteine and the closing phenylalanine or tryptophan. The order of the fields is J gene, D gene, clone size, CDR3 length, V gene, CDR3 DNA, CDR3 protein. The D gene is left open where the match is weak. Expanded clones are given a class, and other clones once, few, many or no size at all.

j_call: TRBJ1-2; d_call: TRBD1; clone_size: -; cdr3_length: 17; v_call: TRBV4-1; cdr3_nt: TGCGCCAGCAGCCTTCCTGGGACAGGGGTCGAGATTGATGGCTACACCTTC; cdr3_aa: CASSLPGTGVEIDGYTF
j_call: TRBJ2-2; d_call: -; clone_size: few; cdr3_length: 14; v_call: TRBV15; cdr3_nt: TGTGCCACCAGCGGACGGACAGTGGGCGGGGAGCTGTTTTTT; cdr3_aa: CATSGRTVGGELFF
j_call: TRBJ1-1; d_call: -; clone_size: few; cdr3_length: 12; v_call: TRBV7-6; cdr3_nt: TGTGCCAGCAGCTTAGGTCTGTCTGAAGCTTTCTTT; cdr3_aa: CASSLGLSEAFF
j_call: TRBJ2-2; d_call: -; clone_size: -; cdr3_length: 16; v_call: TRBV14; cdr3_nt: TGTGCCAGCAGCCAAGATCGGAGGGGGCGCGACGGGGAGCTGTTTTTT; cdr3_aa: CASSQDRRGRDGELFF
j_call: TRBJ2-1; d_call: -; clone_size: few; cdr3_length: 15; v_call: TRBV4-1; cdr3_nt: TGCGCCAGCAGCCCCGACAGCCAGACCTACAATGAGCAGTTCTTC; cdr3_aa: CASSPDSQTYNEQFF
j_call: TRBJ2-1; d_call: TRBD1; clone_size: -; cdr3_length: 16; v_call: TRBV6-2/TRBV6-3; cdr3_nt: TGTGCCAGCACCCCGAGCTGGGACAGAACCTACAATGAGCAGTTCTTC; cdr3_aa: CASTPSWDRTYNEQFF
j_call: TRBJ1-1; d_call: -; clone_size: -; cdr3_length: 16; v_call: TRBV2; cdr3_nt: TGTGCCACCACAACGGGCAGACAAAGCATGAACACTGAAGCTTTCTTT; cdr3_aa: CATTTGRQSMNTEAFF
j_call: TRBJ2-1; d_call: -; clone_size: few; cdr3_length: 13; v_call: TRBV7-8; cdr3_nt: TGTGCCAGCAGTTCAACCGGGGGTAGGGAGCAGTTCTTC; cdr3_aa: CASSSTGGREQFF
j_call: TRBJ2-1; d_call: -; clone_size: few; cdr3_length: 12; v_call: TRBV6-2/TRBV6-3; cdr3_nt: TGTGCCAGCCACGCCGGGAACAATGAGCAGTTCTTC; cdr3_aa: CASHAGNNEQFF
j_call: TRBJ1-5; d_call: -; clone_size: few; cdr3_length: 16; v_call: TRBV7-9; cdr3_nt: TGTGCCAGCAGCGGGGACCCACAGGGTAGCAATCAGCCCCAGCATTTT; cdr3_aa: CASSGDPQGSNQPQHF
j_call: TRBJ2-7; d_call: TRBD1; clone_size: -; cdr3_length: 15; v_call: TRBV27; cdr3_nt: TGTGCCAGCGGGGTTGTGGGACAGGGGACTATCGAGCAGTACTTC; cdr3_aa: CASGVVGQGTIEQYF
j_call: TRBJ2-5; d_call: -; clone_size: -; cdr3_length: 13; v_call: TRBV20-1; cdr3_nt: TGCAGTGCTAGAGAGATCGGGACCACGGCCCAGTACTTC; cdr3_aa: CSAREIGTTAQYF
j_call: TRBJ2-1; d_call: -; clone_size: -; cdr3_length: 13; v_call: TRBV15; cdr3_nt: TGTGCCACCAGCGGAGACAGAGAATGGGAGCAGTTCTTC; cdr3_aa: CATSGDREWEQFF
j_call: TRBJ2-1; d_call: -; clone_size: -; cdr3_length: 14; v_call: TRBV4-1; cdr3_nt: TGCGCCAGCAGCCAAGAGGGGACGAAGAATGAGCAGTTCTTC; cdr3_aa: CASSQEGTKNEQFF
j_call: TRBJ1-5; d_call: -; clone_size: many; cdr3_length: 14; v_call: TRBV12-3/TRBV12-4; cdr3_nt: TGTGCCAGCAGTCCCGAGGGGGGCAATCAGCCCCAGCATTTT; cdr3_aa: CASSPEGGNQPQHF
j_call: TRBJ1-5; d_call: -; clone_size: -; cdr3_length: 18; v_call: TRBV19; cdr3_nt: TGTGCCAGTAGTACCCTCCCCAGGACCGAACATAGCAATCAGCCCCAGCATTTT; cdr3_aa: CASSTLPRTEHSNQPQHF
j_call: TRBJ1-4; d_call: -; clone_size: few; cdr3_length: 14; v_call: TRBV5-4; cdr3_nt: TGTGCCAGCAGCTTGTATGGCGAGGTTGAAAAACTGTTTTTT; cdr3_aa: CASSLYGEVEKLFF
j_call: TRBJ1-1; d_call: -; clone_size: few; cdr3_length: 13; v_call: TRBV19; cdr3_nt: TGTGCCAGTAGTATCCTGAGGGTAACTGAAGCTTTCTTT; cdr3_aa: CASSILRVTEAFF
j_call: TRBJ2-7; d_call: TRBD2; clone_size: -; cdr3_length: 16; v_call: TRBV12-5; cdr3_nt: TGTGCTAGTGGTTGGTCCCTAGCGGGGGATTCCTACGAGCAGTACTTC; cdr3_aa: CASGWSLAGDSYEQYF
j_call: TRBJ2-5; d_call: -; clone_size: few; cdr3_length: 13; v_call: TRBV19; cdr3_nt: TGTGCCAGCACAGGTAGGGGAACGGAGACCCAGTACTTC; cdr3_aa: CASTGRGTETQYF
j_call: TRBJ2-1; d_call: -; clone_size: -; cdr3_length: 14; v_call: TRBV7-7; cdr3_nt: TGTGCTAGCAGCCCAGACAGGACTTTCAATGAGCAGTTCTTC; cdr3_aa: CASSPDRTFNEQFF
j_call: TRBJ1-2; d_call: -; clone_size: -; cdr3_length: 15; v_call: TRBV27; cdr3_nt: TGTGCCAGCAGTTTAACGTTCAGTGAGGGATCTGGCTACACCTTC; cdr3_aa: CASSLTFSEGSGYTF
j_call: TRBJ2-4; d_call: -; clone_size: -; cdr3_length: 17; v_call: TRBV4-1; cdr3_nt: TGCGCCAGCAGCCTCCTCCCTGGGGCTTTAGCCAAAAACATTCAGTACTTC; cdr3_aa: CASSLLPGALAKNIQYF
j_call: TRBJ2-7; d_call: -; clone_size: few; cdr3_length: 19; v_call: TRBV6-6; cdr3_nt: TGTGCCAGCAGTTACCGGCGGGACGGATTGTTCCCAGACCCCTACGAGCAGTACTTC; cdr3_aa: CASSYRRDGLFPDPYEQYF
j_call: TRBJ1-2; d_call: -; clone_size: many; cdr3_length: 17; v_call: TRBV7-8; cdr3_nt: TGTGCCAGCAGCGCGCCCGGGGGAAGGGGTGACCTCTATGGCTACACCTTC; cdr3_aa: CASSAPGGRGDLYGYTF
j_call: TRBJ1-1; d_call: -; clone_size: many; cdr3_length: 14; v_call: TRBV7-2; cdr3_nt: TGTGCCAGCAGCTTAGGTATATGGGACACTGAAGCTTTCTTT; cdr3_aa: CASSLGIWDTEAFF
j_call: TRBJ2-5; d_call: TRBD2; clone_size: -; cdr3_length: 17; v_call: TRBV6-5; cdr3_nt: TGTGCCAGCAGAGAAGGGCGGACTAGCGGGGCCCAAGAGACCCAGTACTTC; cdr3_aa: CASREGRTSGAQETQYF
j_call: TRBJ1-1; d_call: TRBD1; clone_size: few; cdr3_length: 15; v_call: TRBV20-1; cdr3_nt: TGCAGTGCTAGAGATCAAAGGGGGCGCAGGCCTGAAGCTTTCTTT; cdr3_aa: CSARDQRGRRPEAFF
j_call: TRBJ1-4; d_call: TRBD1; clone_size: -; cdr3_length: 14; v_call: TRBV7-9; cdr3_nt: TGTGCCAGCAGTTTTACAGGGGTCAATGAAAAACTGTTTTTT; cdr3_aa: CASSFTGVNEKLFF
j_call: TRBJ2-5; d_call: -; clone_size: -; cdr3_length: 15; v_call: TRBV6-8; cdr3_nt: TGTGCCAGCAGTTACTCGGGGTGTGGGGGAGAGACCCAGTACTTC; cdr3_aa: CASSYSGCGGETQYF
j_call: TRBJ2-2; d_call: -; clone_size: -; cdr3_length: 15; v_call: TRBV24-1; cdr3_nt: TGTGCCACCAGTGGGGCGGGGTCCGACACCGGGGAGCTGTTTTTT; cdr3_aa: CATSGAGSDTGELFF